The 28 T cell receptor beta chains below all came from one sample that was sequenced in a study of T cell responses to AZD1222 COVID-19 vaccine (dated by TCRdb to the early 2020s). Read against the paper, the sample's time point label means: baseline before first vaccination. The library was produced with the immunoSEQ multiplex PCR assay. TCRdb's version of the immuneACCESS table is confined to in-frame rearrangements and falls short of the full clone set. An unresolved V gene accounts for under half of the shortfall where checked; the remainder is of unknown origin. The sample table lists under 140,000 clones, around 85% of them with a count of one. The leading ten clones occupy 3.5% to 5.5% of the sample. The starting material was peripheral blood, obtained on day 0 of AZD1222 vaccination. These TCRs come from an adult in good health.

The chain employs TRBV6-2 or TRBV6-3 and TRBJ2-7, with 14 bases aligning to TRBD2. The germline V gene has CDR1 MNHEY and CDR2 SVGEGT. The CDR3 loop spans 20 amino acids. Trimming at V came to 2 bases and at J to 1 base, leaving 13 bases not matched to a gene. The CDR3, as DNA: TGTGCCAGCAGTTACAACTTGGGCGGGACTAGCGGGAGAAGGTCCTACGAGCAGTACTTC. Translating it yields CASSYNLGGTSGRRSYEQYF.

The chain combines TRBV19 with TRBJ2-1, with 12 bases lining up with TRBD2. The CDR3 sequence is 15 residues long. Trimming cost V 4 bases and J 4 bases; bases outside gene matches: 2. Germline V lookup: CDR1 LNHDA, CDR2 SQIVND (reference sequence). CDR3 region: CASSSGTSGYNEQFF. CDR3 DNA: TGTGCCAGTAGTAGCGGGACTAGCGGGTACAATGAGCAGTTCTTC. Complete variable domain (other parts from reference TRBV19 and TRBJ2-1): DGGITQSPKYLFRKEGQNVTLSCEQNLNHDAMYWYRQDPGQGLRLIYYSQIVNDFQKGDIAEGYSVSREKKESFPLTVTSAQKNPTAFYLCASSSGTSGYNEQFFGPGTRLTVL.

The chain joins TRBV28 to TRBJ1-3; D uncertain. Germline values: CDR1 MDHEN, CDR2 SYDVKM. The CDR3 consists of 14 residues. Trimming pared 6 bases from V and 4 bases from J, leaving 13 bases between. CDR3: CASRESSWGNTIYF. CDR3 sequence (DNA): TGTGCCAGCAGGGAGTCCTCTTGGGGAAACACCATATATTTT.

V gene TRBV7-2 combines with J gene TRBJ1-5; D call uncertain. CDR1 SGHTA and CDR2 FQGNSA come from the germline V gene. The V gene lost 4 bases and the J gene lost 3 bases, with 10 bases spanning the gap. The CDR3 contains 14 residues. CDR3 sequence reads: CASSSSRNNQPQHF. The CDR3 DNA is TGTGCCAGCAGCTCGTCACGGAACAATCAGCCCCAGCATTTT.

The chain joins TRBV9 to TRBJ2-7; D is perhaps TRBD2 (6 bases). The CDR3 spans 14 residues. CDR1 is SGDLS and CDR2 is YYNGEE in the germline V gene. V shed 0 bases and J shed 3 bases, with 10 bases lying between them. The CDR3 DNA sequence: TGTGCCAGCAGCGTAGCTAGGGGAGGCTACGAGCAGTACTTC. Its protein product is CASSVARGGYEQYF.

V is TRBV6-5 and J is TRBJ1-2; 7 nucleotides line up with TRBD1. The CDR3 has 13 amino acids. Trimming cost V 6 bases and J 2 bases; bases outside gene matches: 3. CDR1 and CDR2 from the germline V gene are MNHEY and SVGAGI. Here the CDR3 reads CASRPGQNYGYTF. DNA for the CDR3: TGTGCCAGCAGGCCGGGACAGAACTATGGCTACACCTTC.

The rearrangement uses TRBV3-1 (or the pseudogene TRBV3-2) and TRBJ2-1, with 12 bases fitting TRBD2. The germline V gene encodes CDR1 LGHDT and CDR2 YNNKEL (reference sequence). The CDR3 extends over 15 amino acids. J gave up 9 bases and V 4 bases, and 7 bases lay outside the gene matches. The CDR3: CASSRQTSGGAEQFF. The CDR3 DNA follows: TGTGCCAGCAGCCGACAGACTAGCGGGGGTGCTGAGCAGTTCTTC.

This chain links TRBV25-1 with TRBJ2-7; 11 nucleotides line up with TRBD2. The CDR3 loop spans 13 amino acids. With 7 bases clipped from V and 3 bases from J, the junction kept 2 bases outside the gene matches. Germline V gene data show CDR1 as MGHDK and CDR2 as SYGVNS. In nucleotides, the CDR3 is TGTGCCAGCAAAGGGACTAGCGGCTACGAGCAGTACTTC. Protein: CASKGTSGYEQYF.

This clone was counted a single time. V usage is TRBV28 and J usage is TRBJ1-2; tentatively, D is TRBD1 (5 bases). V lost 6 bases, J lost 9 bases, and 8 bases lay in between. The CDR3 contains 10 residues. In germline, CDR1 is MDHEN, CDR2 SYDVKM. The CDR3 here is CASRRGSYTF. For the CDR3, the DNA is TGTGCCAGCAGGCGGGGGAGCTACACCTTC.

V usage is TRBV24-1 and J usage is TRBJ1-2; D remains ambiguous. V lost 6 bases and J lost 2, with 6 bases in between. From germline, CDR1 is KGHDR and CDR2 SFDVKD. The CDR3 extends over 12 amino acids. CDR3 loop: CATSSQNYGYTF. CDR3 nucleotide sequence: TGTGCCACCAGTAGTCAGAACTATGGCTACACCTTC.

The J gene is TRBJ2-1, the V gene TRBV30; maybe TRBD1 (5 bases). Germline CDR1 GTSNPN, CDR2 SVGIG (reference sequence). Deletions cut 0 bases from V and 6 bases from J, with 12 bases between. This CDR3 region has 14 residues. The CDR3 DNA reads as TGTGCCTGGAGTGTAGGGCAGGGCGGCAATGAGCAGTTCTTC. Its protein is CAWSVGQGGNEQFF.

This chain links TRBV27 with TRBJ1-3; TRBD1 might be the D (5 bases). This CDR3 is built from 14 residues. Looked up from germline, CDR1 is MNHEY and CDR2 is SMNVEV (reference sequence). V lost 5 bases and J 2 bases, leaving 10 bases between the germline ends. CDR3 sequence reads: CASSPSGAGNTIYF. The DNA for the CDR3 is TGTGCCAGCAGTCCTTCGGGGGCTGGAAACACCATATATTTT.

The rearrangement uses TRBV2 and TRBJ1-2; TRBD1 agrees at 7 bases. V trimming: 8 bases; J trimming: 6 bases; junction bases outside the gene matches: 21. In germline, CDR1 is SNHLY, CDR2 FYNNEI. The CDR3 loop spans 17 amino acids. CDR3 sequence: CASLRATWAGGSDGYTF. The CDR3 nucleotides are TGTGCCAGCCTCCGAGCCACCTGGGCAGGGGGTAGTGATGGCTACACCTTC.

The chain joins TRBV6-1 to TRBJ2-5, with unresolved D. Trimming pared 6 bases from V and 2 bases from J, leaving 10 bases between. This CDR3 is 13 amino acids long. Germline values: CDR1 MNHNS, CDR2 SASEGT. The CDR3 loop reads CASRLASQETQYF. The CDR3 DNA sequence: TGTGCCAGCAGGTTAGCTAGTCAAGAGACCCAGTACTTC.

The chain carries TRBV3-1 (or the pseudogene TRBV3-2) and TRBJ1-1; the D gene is possibly TRBD1 (5 bases). V was pared by 4 bases and J by 4 bases, with 16 bases between. Germline V gene sequence: CDR1 LGHDT, CDR2 YNNKEL (reference sequence). This CDR3 comprises 15 residues. The CDR3 DNA reads TGTGCCAGCAGCCCCGTAGCAGGGATCGGCACTGAAGCTTTCTTT. This encodes CASSPVAGIGTEAFF.

CDR3 coding DNA: TGTGCCAGTAGAGGACAGCAACTGTATGGCTACACCTTC. Its protein is CASRGQQLYGYTF. The chain couples TRBV19 to TRBJ1-2; a weak D match, TRBD1 (6 bases). This CDR3 contains 13 residues. Trimming shortened V by 6 bases and J by 5 bases, and 13 bases separated the two germline ends. Germline CDR1 LNHDA, CDR2 SQIVND (reference sequence).

This clone was seen a handful of times. The V gene is TRBV5-1, the J gene TRBJ2-7, with 8 bases aligning to TRBD1. The length of the CDR3 is 17 residues. V was pared by 5 bases and J by 0 bases, with 13 bases of the junction left unmatched. Germline CDR1 SGHRS, CDR2 YFSETQ. The CDR3 DNA is TGCGCCAGCAGACAGGACCCCGGGACAGGAATCTCCTACGAGCAGTACTTC. It specifies CASRQDPGTGISYEQYF.

This clone was seen a handful of times. The chain has TRBV5-5 and TRBJ2-7, with 8 bases that match TRBD1. The CDR3 is made up of 13 amino acids. V was pared by 4 bases and J by 2 bases, with 2 bases of the junction left unmatched. The V gene's germline CDR1 is SGHKS and CDR2 YYEKEE (reference sequence). CDR3 DNA: TGTGCCAGCAGCACGGACAGGGCCTACGAGCAGTACTTC. It is translated as CASSTDRAYEQYF.

This clone was counted between two and nine times. Other DNA sequences in this specimen translate into the identical CDR3. The rearrangement links TRBV29-1 to TRBJ2-7, with D uncertain. Trimming shortened V by 7 bases and J by 3 bases, and 19 bases separated the two germline ends. This CDR3 is 14 amino acids long. Germline V gene data show CDR1 as SQVTM and CDR2 as ANQGSEA. CDR3 DNA sequence: TGCAGCGCAAAAGGCACGGGTCCCCACTACGAGCAGTACTTC. It translates to CSAKGTGPHYEQYF.

The table lists this clone with a few counts. The J gene is TRBJ1-2, the V gene TRBV29-1; the match to TRBD1 covers 7 bases. V trimming: 6 bases; J trimming: 6 bases; junction bases outside the gene matches: 13. Per the germline V gene, CDR1 is SQVTM and CDR2 is ANQGSEA. The CDR3 contains 14 residues. CDR3: CSVDGEGAWNGYTF. In DNA form, the CDR3 reads TGCAGCGTGGACGGCGAGGGGGCATGGAATGGCTACACCTTC.

The chain recombines TRBV7-9 with TRBJ2-7; 7 bases are shared with TRBD2. This CDR3 has 14 residues. Germline V gives CDR1 SEHNR, CDR2 FQNEAQ (reference sequence). V lost 5 bases, J lost 7 bases, and 11 bases stayed unmatched. CDR3 amino acids: CASSPRGVPSEQYF. Written as DNA, the CDR3 is TGTGCCAGCAGCCCCCGGGGGGTACCCTCGGAGCAGTACTTC.

The rearrangement links TRBV11-3 to TRBJ2-3, with TRBD1 matching 10 bases. This CDR3 has 16 residues. Trimming at V came to 5 bases and at J to 0 bases, leaving 5 bases not matched to a gene. CDR1 is SGHNT, CDR2 YENEEA, per germline. The CDR3 spells CASSPGQGSSTDTQYF. CDR3 sequence (DNA): TGTGCCAGCAGCCCGGGACAGGGGAGCAGCACAGATACGCAGTATTTT.

The J gene is TRBJ2-6, the V gene TRBV10-3, with a weak D call TRBD1 (5 bases). V was pared by 10 bases and J by 1 base, with 14 bases between. The CDR3 loop spans 15 amino acids. CDR1 is ENHRY, CDR2 SYGVKD, per germline. The CDR3 region is CATTGELSGANVLTF. The CDR3 DNA follows: TGTGCCACCACAGGAGAACTATCTGGGGCCAACGTCCTGACTTTC.

This chain uses TRBV7-2 with TRBJ2-3; 14 bases line up with TRBD2. This CDR3 region has 16 residues. Unmatched junction bases numbered 4, after V lost 1 base and J lost 7 bases. Germline CDR1 is SGHTA and CDR2 is FQGNSA. CDR3 nucleotides: TGTGCCAGCAGCTTAGGGACTAGCGGGAGGTGGAATACGCAGTATTTT. This encodes CASSLGTSGRWNTQYF.

The chain links TRBV5-1 to TRBJ2-5; 12 bases are a match to TRBD2. CDR3 length: 15 residues. From germline, CDR1 is SGHRS and CDR2 YFSETQ. Trimming removed 6 bases from V and 2 bases from J; junction bases left unmatched: 5. CDR3: CASNRLAGVQETQYF. CDR3 coding DNA: TGCGCCAGCAACCGACTAGCGGGAGTTCAAGAGACCCAGTACTTC. The full variable domain, rest sourced from reference TRBV5-1 and TRBJ2-5, is KAGVTQTPRYLIKTRGQQVTLSCSPISGHRSVSWYQQTPGQGLQFLFEYFSETQRNKGNFPGRFSGRQFSNSRSEMNVSTLELGDSALYLCASNRLAGVQETQYFGPGTRLLVL.

This rearrangement joins TRBV19 to TRBJ1-1; D unresolved. V was pared by 10 bases and J by 5 bases, with 8 bases between. CDR3 length equals 10 residues. Germline V lookup: CDR1 LNHDA, CDR2 SQIVND (reference sequence). CDR3 DNA: TGTGCCATCGGTTGGACTGAAGCTTTCTTT. Residues: CAIGWTEAFF.

This chain links TRBV5-1 with TRBJ1-4, with TRBD1 matching 9 bases. V lost 4 bases, J lost 4 bases, and 5 bases stayed unmatched. Germline V gives CDR1 SGHRS, CDR2 YFSETQ. The CDR3 sequence is 15 residues long. CDR3 sequence: CASSGGQGLNEKLFF. In DNA, the CDR3 is TGCGCCAGCAGCGGAGGACAGGGGCTTAATGAAAAACTGTTTTTT.

This chain connects TRBV28 to TRBJ1-2, with 9 bases matching TRBD1. The ends lost 2 bases at V and 12 bases at J; junction bases unmatched: 16. The CDR3 extends over 16 amino acids. Germline CDR1 is MDHEN and CDR2 is SYDVKM. The CDR3 nucleotides read TGTGCCAGCAGTTTAGGGGGAACAGGGGGCAAGTTCGGCGACACCTTC. Protein sequence: CASSLGGTGGKFGDTF.